Listed here are 20 T cell receptor beta chains from one sample, sequenced in a study of T-cell reconstitution after alpha-beta-depleted transplantation in children (dated by TCRdb to about 2016). The method behind the library was PCR. Sequencing took place on an Illumina HiSeq 2500. Molecular barcoding was employed in the preparation of TCR libraries, with unique molecular identifiers being used to normalize TCRbeta repertoire quantification. The public reads were quality trimmed at Q25 with fastp and then assembled into clones with MiXCR by TCRdb, keeping productive beta chains. All rows with the same CDR3 protein become a single entry with the most common DNA and genes. Within this sample are roughly 100,000 distinct CDR3 sequences, with 6% of them counted one time only. The top ten clonotypes cover about 6.1% of the sample. Per the publication, the time point label means: day 60 (about 2 months) after transplantation. The treatment or condition tag for this specimen amounts to: allogeneic hematopoietic cell transplantation with graft depleted of TCRalphabeta T cells and CD19 B cells.

The sample was PBMCs, mostly from graft donor cells, taken 60 days after TCRalphabeta/CD19-depleted stem cell transplant. These receptor sequences come from a female patient between 2 and 15 years old who had a stem cell transplant for Fanconi anemia, so the T cells may come from the graft donor.

This clonotype was seen more than once but under ten times. This sequence joins TRBV2 and TRBJ2-5, with D possibly being TRBD1 (5 bases). The V end lost 8 bases, the J end lost 0 bases, and 25 bases lay between the germline ends. The CDR3 consists of 18 residues. Germline V lookup: CDR1 SNHLY, CDR2 FYNNEI. The chain's CDR3 is CASSTLDSDIRYQETQYF. CDR3 bases: TGTGCCAGCTCTACCCTTGACAGTGATATACGGTACCAAGAGACCCAGTACTTC. The whole variable domain, filled in from reference TRBV2 and TRBJ2-5, reads EPEVTQTPSHQVTQMGQEVILRCVPISNHLYFYWYRQILGQKVEFLVSFYNNEISEKSEIFDDQFSVERPDGSNFTLKIRSTKLEDSAMYFCASSTLDSDIRYQETQYFGPGTRLLVL.

Ten or more counts support this clonotype. The chain's CDR3 is CASSQRLGRQFF. In DNA, the CDR3 is TGTGCCAGCAGTCAAAGACTAGGGAGGCAGTTCTTC. The chain uses TRBV12-3 or TRBV12-4 and TRBJ2-1, with TRBD2 as a possible D gene (6 bases). The CDR3 is made up of 12 amino acids. Trimming pared 5 bases from V and 12 bases from J, leaving 14 bases between.

This chain connects TRBV29-1 to TRBJ1-5; a weak D match, TRBD1 (6 bases). V gave up 4 bases and J gave up 6 bases, with 13 bases separating them. Germline assignment: CDR1 SQVTM and CDR2 ANQGSEA. CDR3 length: 13 residues. The CDR3 region has the DNA TGCAGCGTTGCGGCAGGGGCCTCTCAGCCCCAGCATTTT. Its protein is CSVAAGASQPQHF.

There are many counts of this clonotype. The chain links TRBV7-9 to TRBJ2-7, with 7 bases that match TRBD2. The J segment lost 10 bases and the V segment lost 2 bases, leaving 8 bases of the junction unmatched. CDR3 size: 13 residues. Germline CDR1 and CDR2: SEHNR and FQNEAQ (reference sequence). The CDR3 DNA reads as TGTGCCAGCAGCTTATACGGCGGACTAGATCAGTACTTC. Protein sequence: CASSLYGGLDQYF.

The chain carries TRBV6-1 and TRBJ1-6; the match to TRBD1 covers 11 bases. The CDR3 has 14 residues. The J segment lost 8 bases and the V segment lost 6 bases, leaving 3 bases of the junction unmatched. Germline CDR1 reads MNHNS; CDR2 reads SASEGT. The CDR3 DNA reads TGTGCCAGCAGCCGGGACAGGGGGGATTCACCCCTCCACTTT. The encoded protein is CASSRDRGDSPLHF.

There are many counts of this clonotype. The chain employs TRBV7-2 and TRBJ2-2; the D is unclear. The CDR3 length is 13 residues. Trimming removed 2 bases from V and 5 bases from J, with 6 bases in between. The germline V gene encodes CDR1 SGHTA and CDR2 FQGNSA. Here the CDR3 reads CASSLHRTGELFF. CDR3 coding DNA: TGTGCCAGCAGCTTACATCGAACCGGGGAGCTGTTTTTT.

This clonotype was detected many times. CDR3 region: CASSRLRIRTDTQYF. The CDR3 nucleotides read TGTGCCAGCAGTAGACTTAGGATTAGGACAGATACGCAGTATTTT. The chain couples TRBV12-3 or TRBV12-4 to TRBJ2-3; no reliable D call. There are 15 residues in the CDR3. The V end lost 5 bases, the J end lost 3 bases, and 15 bases lay between the germline ends.

This sequence joins TRBV19 and TRBJ2-3; the match to TRBD2 covers 12 bases. The V gene end was trimmed by 0 bases and the J gene end by 4 bases; junction bases not matched to a gene: 8. This CDR3 region has 18 residues. CDR1 is LNHDA, CDR2 SQIVND, per germline (reference sequence). The CDR3 is CASSIESLAGGPSDTQYF. Written as DNA, the CDR3 is TGTGCCAGTAGTATAGAAAGCCTAGCGGGAGGGCCATCAGATACGCAGTATTTT.

The rearrangement uses TRBV2 and TRBJ2-2, with D possibly TRBD2 on 5 matching bases. This CDR3 is 13 amino acids long. Germline V CDR1 and CDR2: SNHLY, FYNNEI. V dropped 6 bases and J dropped 7 bases, with 12 bases sitting between them. CDR3 sequence reads: CASRPYGGGELFF. The CDR3 coding sequence is TGTGCCAGCAGACCCTATGGAGGCGGGGAGCTGTTTTTT.

This clonotype was observed at least ten times. The chain links TRBV5-1 to TRBJ2-7, with TRBD2 matching 8 bases. CDR1 and CDR2 from the germline V gene are SGHRS and YFSETQ. This CDR3 has 18 amino acids. Unmatched junction bases numbered 17, after V lost 4 bases and J lost 2 bases. The CDR3 reads CASSLLPPRAGEPYEQYF. Here the CDR3 DNA reads TGCGCCAGCAGCCTTCTTCCCCCACGAGCGGGAGAACCCTACGAGCAGTACTTC.

Ten or more counts support this clonotype. CDR3 protein: CASSLRLAGSTDTQYF. CDR3 nucleotide sequence: TGTGCCAGCAGCTTGAGACTAGCGGGAAGCACAGATACGCAGTATTTT. The chain recombines TRBV5-6 with TRBJ2-3; 11 bases match TRBD2. The junction had 1 base not matched to a gene; V was cut back by 1 base and J by 0 bases. CDR1 is SGHDT, CDR2 YYEEEE, per germline. The CDR3 length is 16 residues.

This rearrangement joins TRBV5-1 to TRBJ1-5; 7 bases map to TRBD1. The CDR3 is 15 residues long. Germline V lookup: CDR1 SGHRS, CDR2 YFSETQ. V lost 4 bases, J lost 2 bases, and 6 bases stayed unmatched. The CDR3 reads CASSGHTGGNQPQHF. The CDR3 nucleotides read TGCGCCAGCAGCGGACACACAGGGGGCAATCAGCCCCAGCATTTT.

The sample holds a few counts of this clonotype. The chain employs TRBV9 and TRBJ2-5; 16 bases line up with TRBD2. Germline CDR1 reads SGDLS; CDR2 reads YYNGEE. This CDR3 has 17 residues. V lost 3 bases to trimming and J lost 2 bases; unmatched junction nucleotides: 4. The CDR3 region has the DNA TGTGCCAGCAGCGCAGGGACTAGCGGGGGGGGGCAAGAGACCCAGTACTTC. Translated, it gives CASSAGTSGGGQETQYF.

This clonotype was seen repeatedly, ten times or more. This chain uses TRBV7-9 with TRBJ2-1, with D hard to call. CDR3 length equals 15 residues. CDR1 SEHNR and CDR2 FQNEAQ come from the germline V gene (reference sequence). The germline V and J ends were trimmed by 5 bases and 6 bases, with 17 bases remaining between them. The CDR3 sequence: CASSAGPPLPNEQFF. DNA of the CDR3: TGTGCCAGCAGCGCCGGGCCTCCCCTACCCAATGAGCAGTTCTTC.

This clonotype was recorded many times. The CDR3 region is CASSVGLAGFDEQFF. The CDR3 DNA sequence: TGTGCCAGCAGCGTAGGGCTAGCGGGGTTCGATGAGCAGTTCTTC. This chain links TRBV9 with TRBJ2-1; 9 positions match TRBD2. V trimming: 0 bases; J trimming: 8 bases; junction bases outside the gene matches: 6. Germline CDR1 SGDLS, CDR2 YYNGEE. The CDR3 contains 15 residues.

This clonotype was counted at least ten times. The chain recombines TRBV3-1 with TRBJ2-1; tentative D call: TRBD2 (7 bases). The V gene lost 2 bases and the J gene lost 5 bases, with 13 bases spanning the gap. Germline CDR1 reads LGHDT; CDR2 reads YNNKEL (reference sequence). The CDR3 contains 15 residues. CDR3 in amino acids: CASSQRGGHNNEQFF. CDR3 coding DNA: TGTGCCAGCAGCCAAAGGGGGGGCCACAACAATGAGCAGTTCTTC.

The sample holds many counts of this clonotype. The chain links TRBV27 to TRBJ2-7; D tentatively fits TRBD1 or TRBD2 (5 bases each). V lost 1 base to trimming and J lost 2 bases, with 9 bases between them. The CDR3 is 14 amino acids. Germline-derived CDR1 and CDR2 are MNHEY and SMNVEV (reference sequence). CDR3 region: CASSLWDGPYEQYF. CDR3 nucleotides: TGTGCCAGCAGTTTATGGGACGGACCCTACGAGCAGTACTTC.

This clonotype was counted only a few times. V and J are TRBV7-3 and TRBJ2-3; 7 positions match TRBD2. The CDR3 length is 13 residues. The ends lost 8 bases at V and 2 bases at J; junction bases unmatched: 4. Germline lookup yields CDR1 SGHTA and CDR2 FQGTGA. The CDR3 DNA sequence: TGTGCCAGCCGCGGGGGAGTCACAGATACGCAGTATTTT. Translating it yields CASRGGVTDTQYF.

This clonotype was found a few times. The J gene is TRBJ2-5, the V gene TRBV29-1, with 9 bases matching TRBD2. CDR1 is SQVTM and CDR2 is ANQGSEA in the germline V gene. The V segment lost 5 bases and the J segment 5 bases; nucleotides outside the gene matches: 6. The CDR3 loop spans 13 amino acids. CDR3 coding DNA: TGCAGCGTTCTGCGGGGGGGGTTTGAGACCCAGTACTTC. Its protein product is CSVLRGGFETQYF.

This clonotype was seen many times. The J gene is TRBJ1-1, the V gene TRBV10-3, with D unclear. Germline CDR1 reads ENHRY; CDR2 reads SYGVKD. CDR3 length: 15 amino acids. V shed 3 bases and J shed 5 bases, with 16 bases lying between them. CDR3 sequence: CAISDLLGGLTEAFF. Here the CDR3 DNA reads TGTGCCATCAGTGATCTTCTGGGAGGGTTGACTGAAGCTTTCTTT.